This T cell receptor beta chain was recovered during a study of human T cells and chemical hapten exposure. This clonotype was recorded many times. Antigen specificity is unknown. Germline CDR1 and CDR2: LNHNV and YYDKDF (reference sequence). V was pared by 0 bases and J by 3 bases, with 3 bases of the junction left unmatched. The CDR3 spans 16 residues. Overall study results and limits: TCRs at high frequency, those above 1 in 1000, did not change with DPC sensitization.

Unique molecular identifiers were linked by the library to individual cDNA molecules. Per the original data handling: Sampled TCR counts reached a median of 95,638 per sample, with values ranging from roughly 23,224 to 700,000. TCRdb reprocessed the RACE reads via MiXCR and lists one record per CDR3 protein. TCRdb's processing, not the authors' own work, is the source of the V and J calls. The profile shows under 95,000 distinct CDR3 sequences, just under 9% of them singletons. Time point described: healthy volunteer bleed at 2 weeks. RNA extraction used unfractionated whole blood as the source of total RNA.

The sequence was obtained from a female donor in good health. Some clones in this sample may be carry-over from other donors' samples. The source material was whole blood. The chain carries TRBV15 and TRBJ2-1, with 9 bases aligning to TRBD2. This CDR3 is CATSRDWREGYNEQFF. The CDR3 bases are TGTGCCACCAGCAGAGATTGGCGGGAGGGCTACAATGAGCAGTTCTTC.